The 3 T cell receptor beta chains given below trace back to one sample, sequenced in a study of T cell responses to AZD1222 COVID-19 vaccine (dated by TCRdb to the early 2020s). Read against the paper, the sample's time point label means: baseline before first vaccination. Library preparation employed the immunoSEQ multiplex PCR assay. TCRdb holds this immuneACCESS table with in-frame rearrangements only. Some clones are missing; in checked studies, unresolved V genes explain under half, and the rest has no known cause. The sample records 80,000 to 100,000 clones, around nine tenths of which are singletons. The ten largest clones represent around 7% of the sample. The material sequenced was peripheral blood, taken on day 0 of AZD1222 vaccination. These receptors all stem from an adult in good health.

The J gene is TRBJ1-2, the V gene TRBV6-5, with D hard to call. V lost 9 bases, J lost 4 bases, and 18 bases lay in between. Germline V gene data show CDR1 as MNHEY and CDR2 as SVGAGI. The CDR3 is 14 residues long. The CDR3 reads CARLLVQTPYGYTF. For the CDR3, the DNA is TGTGCCAGACTGTTAGTACAAACCCCCTATGGCTACACCTTC.

The genes are TRBV15 and TRBJ1-4; TRBD1 is a possible D gene (6 bases). V was shortened by 6 bases and J by 5 bases, with 10 bases between the two germline ends. The CDR3 extends over 13 amino acids. Germline V gene data show CDR1 as LNHNV and CDR2 as YYDKDF (reference sequence). CDR3 amino acids: CATSRTANEKLFF. The CDR3 DNA sequence: TGTGCCACCAGTCGGACAGCCAATGAAAAACTGTTTTTT.

The V and J genes are TRBV6-2 or TRBV6-3 and TRBJ1-5; the D is unclear. The CDR3 runs to 14 residues. Between the trimmed V and J ends, which lost 0 bases and 9 bases, there was a span of 12 bases. CDR1 MNHEY and CDR2 SVGEGT come from the germline V gene. In nucleotides, the CDR3 is TGTGCCAGCAGTTACTCGATTCGATTCCGGCCCCAGCATTTT. It codes for CASSYSIRFRPQHF.